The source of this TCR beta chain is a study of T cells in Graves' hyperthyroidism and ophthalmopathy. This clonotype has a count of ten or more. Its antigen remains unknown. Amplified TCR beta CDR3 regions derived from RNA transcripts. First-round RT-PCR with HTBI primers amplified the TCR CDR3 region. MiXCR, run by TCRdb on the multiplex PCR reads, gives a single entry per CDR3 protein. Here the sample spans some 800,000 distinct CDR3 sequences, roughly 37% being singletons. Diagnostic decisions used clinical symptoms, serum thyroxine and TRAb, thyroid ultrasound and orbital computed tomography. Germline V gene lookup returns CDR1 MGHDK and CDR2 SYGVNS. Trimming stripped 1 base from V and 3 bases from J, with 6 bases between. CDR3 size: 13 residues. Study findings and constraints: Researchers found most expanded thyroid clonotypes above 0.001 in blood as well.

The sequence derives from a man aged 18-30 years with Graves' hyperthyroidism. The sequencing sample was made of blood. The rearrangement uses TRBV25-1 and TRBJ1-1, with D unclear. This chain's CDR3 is CASSESSYTEAFF. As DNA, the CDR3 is TGTGCCAGCAGTGAATCGAGTTACACTGAAGCTTTCTTT.